Shown below are 3 T cell receptor beta chains from a single sample sequenced in a study of OX40 agonist ivuxolimab in advanced cancers. Using immunoSEQ multiplex PCR, the repertoire was profiled, and TCRdb retains in-frame clones only, with some absent. The data show tens of thousands of clones, approximately 84% seen once. The sequencing here drew on CD4+ or CD8+ T cells sorted from blood, taken in a trial of the OX40 agonist ivuxolimab. These receptors were collected from an adult with an advanced solid tumor such as melanoma, head and neck, liver or kidney cancer.

The V gene is TRBV27, the J gene TRBJ1-5, with no clear D. The CDR3 is made up of 17 amino acids. V was trimmed by 5 bases and J by 0 bases, leaving 17 bases between them. Germline lookup yields CDR1 MNHEY and CDR2 SMNVEV (reference sequence). CDR3 in amino acids: CASSRFRERNSNQPQHF. In DNA, the CDR3 is TGTGCCAGCAGTAGATTCCGGGAGAGGAATAGCAATCAGCCCCAGCATTTT.

For the CDR3, the DNA is TGTGCCAGCAGCCCGGCCGTGGGGTCCGGGCAAAACACTGAAGCTTTCTTT. This sequence encodes CASSPAVGSGQNTEAFF. The V and J genes are TRBV11-2 and TRBJ1-1; D gene unclear. Germline CDR1 is SGHAT and CDR2 is FQNNGV. Trimming shortened V by 5 bases and J by 2 bases, and 21 bases separated the two germline ends. CDR3 length: 17 amino acids.

The chain links TRBV18 to TRBJ2-1, with TRBD2 identical over 7 bases. The ends lost 5 bases at V and 2 bases at J; junction bases unmatched: 9. CDR3 length: 16 residues. The germline CDR1 and CDR2 sequences are KGHSH and LQKENI. The CDR3 is CASSSGGGEAYNEQFF. CDR3 sequence (DNA): TGTGCCAGCTCATCGGGCGGGGGAGAAGCCTACAATGAGCAGTTCTTC.